This T cell receptor (beta chain) was captured by sequencing in a study of CD8 T cells in ankylosing spondylitis. As for this clonotype: Its antigen is currently unknown.

Quantitative 5'-RACE with molecular barcodes produced the TCR beta libraries. TCRdb analysed the 5' RACE reads with MiXCR anew, one entry per CDR3 protein. This table holds 750,000 to 850,000 distinct CDR3 sequences, about an eighth found once. CDR1 and CDR2 from the germline V gene are SGHAT and FQNNGV. There are 20 residues in the CDR3. V trimming: 4 bases; J trimming: 0 bases; junction bases outside the gene matches: 13. Regarding the study as a whole: For ankylosing spondylitis blood, a TCR beta motif of 7 to 9 highly homologous variants appeared characteristic.

The receptor's source is a male donor with ankylosing spondylitis. Material for sequencing was blood, either unsorted or a sorted T cell fraction (not recorded which). The V gene is TRBV11-2, the J gene TRBJ2-1; 12 positions agree with TRBD2. This CDR3 is CASSSLGLAGWESSYNEQFF. CDR3 DNA: TGTGCCAGCAGCTCTCTTGGACTAGCGGGATGGGAGAGCTCCTACAATGAGCAGTTCTTC.